The T cell receptor beta chain under discussion was sequenced for a study of graft-versus-host responses after intestinal transplantation. Study information: Anti-thymocyte globulin induction preceded about 3 years of tacrolimus and steroid maintenance in all recipients.

This table comes from immunoSEQ multiplex PCR, and its TCRdb copy is limited to in-frame clones, with some not included. Among tens of thousands of clones, approximately 93% were seen once, and the ten largest hold over 0.2%. CDR3 length: 15 amino acids. J lost 3 bases, V lost 2 bases, and 3 bases had no gene match. Germline CDR1 reads MGHDK; CDR2 reads SYGVNS. Study-wide results and limits: Allografts from individuals with graft-donor T cell macrochimerism displayed high graft-versus-host to host-versus-graft clonal ratios. Marrow from the recipient contained GvH clones, some of which had appeared first in ileum or blood.

With regard to this clone: What it binds is unknown.

The chain recombines TRBV25-1 with TRBJ2-7; 11 bases are shared with TRBD2. This clonotype was obtained from a human donor who was the organ donor for an intestinal transplant. The material sequenced was unstimulated CD4+ T cells sorted from spleen or lymph node cells, taken before transplant. The CDR3 coding sequence is TGTGCCAGCAGTGAACCCGGACTAGCGGGCTACGAGCAGTACTTC. Translating it yields CASSEPGLAGYEQYF.